These 5 T cell receptor beta chains were all obtained from the same sample, sequenced in a study of shared clonotypes between healthy human individuals. Assay: immunoSEQ multiplex PCR; the TCRdb copy retains only in-frame clones and omits some. The sample consists of about 580,000 clones, roughly 98% of them appearing once. Positively selected for CCR7, the CD45RO-negative cells used as naive CD8 cells excluded terminally differentiated effector memory CD45RA+ cells. The sequenced sample consisted of naive CD8+ T cells sorted from blood. The source is a man aged 25 to 40 in good health.

The genes are TRBV5-8 and TRBJ2-7; no clear D gene. Germline lookup yields CDR1 SGHTS and CDR2 YDEGEE. V lost 0 bases and J 6 bases, leaving 7 bases between the germline ends. The CDR3 sequence is 12 residues long. Written as DNA, the CDR3 is TGTGCCAGCAGCTTGGCCGGCTTCGAGCAGTACTTC. Protein product: CASSLAGFEQYF.

The chain carries TRBV11-2 and TRBJ2-5; D remains ambiguous. Deletions cut 3 bases from V and 5 bases from J, with 7 bases between. Germline assignment: CDR1 SGHAT and CDR2 FQNNGV. The CDR3 loop spans 12 amino acids. The CDR3 nucleotides are TGTGCCAGCAGCTTTAAGGCGGAGACCCAGTACTTC. It specifies CASSFKAETQYF. The complete variable domain, with remaining parts taken from reference TRBV11-2 and TRBJ2-5, reads EAGVAQSPRYKIIEKRQSVAFWCNPISGHATLYWYQQILGQGPKLLIQFQNNGVVDDSQLPKDRFSAERLKGVDSTLKIQPAKLEDSAVYLCASSFKAETQYFGPGTRLLVL.

The genes are TRBV27 and TRBJ1-1; D gene unclear. The CDR3 has 13 residues. Germline assignment: CDR1 MNHEY and CDR2 SMNVEV (reference sequence). Trimming left V 4 bases short and J 3 bases short, with 9 bases between. CDR3 coding DNA: TGTGCCAGCAGTTGGTCGGGTTACACTGAAGCTTTCTTT. Translating gives CASSWSGYTEAFF.

This chain joins TRBV7-8 and TRBJ2-2, with 14 bases aligning to TRBD2. There are 19 residues in the CDR3. Germline lookup yields CDR1 SGHVS and CDR2 FQNEAQ. After removal of 1 base from V and 4 bases from J, the junction contained 8 bases not matched to a gene. CDR3 amino acids: CASSLVVSGTSGGTGELFF. CDR3 DNA: TGTGCCAGCAGCTTAGTAGTTTCCGGGACTAGCGGGGGCACCGGGGAGCTGTTTTTT. The whole variable domain, filled in from reference TRBV7-8 and TRBJ2-2, reads GAGVSQSPRYKVAKRGQDVALRCDPISGHVSLFWYQQALGQGPEFLTYFQNEAQLDKSGLPSDRFFAERPEGSVSTLKIQRTQQEDSAVYLCASSLVVSGTSGGTGELFFGEGSRLTVL.

V usage is TRBV4-1 and J usage is TRBJ2-7; 9 bases are shared with TRBD1. The germline gives CDR1 MGHRA, CDR2 YSYEKL. Trimming removed 3 bases from V and 2 bases from J; junction bases left unmatched: 5. The CDR3 sequence is 15 residues long. For the CDR3, the DNA is TGCGCCAGCAGCCAGGCCGGGACAGGGACCTACGAGCAGTACTTC. As protein: CASSQAGTGTYEQYF.